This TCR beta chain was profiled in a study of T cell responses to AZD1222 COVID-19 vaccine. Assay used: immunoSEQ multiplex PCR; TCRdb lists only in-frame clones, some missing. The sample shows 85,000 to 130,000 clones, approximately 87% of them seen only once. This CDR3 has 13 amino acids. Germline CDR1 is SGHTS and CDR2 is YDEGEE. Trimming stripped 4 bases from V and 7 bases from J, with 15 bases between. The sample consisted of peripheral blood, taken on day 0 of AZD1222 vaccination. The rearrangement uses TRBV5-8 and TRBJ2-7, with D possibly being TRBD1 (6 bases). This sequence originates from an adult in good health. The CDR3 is CASSHTRGLEQYF. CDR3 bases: TGTGCCAGCAGCCATACCAGGGGTTTAGAGCAGTACTTC.